This T cell receptor beta chain comes out of a study of T cells in Graves' hyperthyroidism and ophthalmopathy. General observations from the study: A 13 V-J signature model discriminated ophthalmopathy versus stable hyperthyroidism. Ophthalmopathy got predicted by the model a median roughly six months before its onset.

The CDR3 runs 15 residues. Trimming removed 3 bases from V and 4 bases from J; junction bases left unmatched: 3. Germline loops: CDR1 KGHDR, CDR2 SFDVKD. Stability of Graves' hyperthyroidism was defined as absent ophthalmopathy progression within 18 months. Diagnoses used clinical symptoms, serum thyroxine and TRAb, thyroid ultrasound and orbital computed tomography. Amplification of TCR beta CDR3 regions was performed using RNA transcripts as template. RT-PCR in the first round (using the HTBI primer set) targeted the TCR CDR3. TCRdb re-derived calls from the multiplex PCR reads in MiXCR, one entry per CDR3 protein. The table shows about 840,000 distinct CDR3 sequences, with approximately 40% occurring only once. This clonotype was seen repeatedly, ten times or more. The target antigen is unknown.

The sample was blood. The TCR sequence derives from a man in his late teens or twenties with Graves' hyperthyroidism. This chain links TRBV24-1 with TRBJ2-2; TRBD2 aligns across 8 bases. DNA of the CDR3: TGTGCCACCAGTGATCAGCGGGAGCTCACCGGGGAGCTGTTTTTT. Its translation is CATSDQRELTGELFF.